This section outlines one T cell receptor (beta chain) sequence together with its context. Its cognate antigen is unknown. The data were obtained in a study of cytomegalovirus exposure and HLA in healthy donors. Study-level points and caveats: Under in vitro conditions, a few CMV-associated chains were confirmed as specific for CMV antigens. An analysis was carried out later, and it reportedly showed fewer N-insertions in an Asian-associated ancestry cluster than the roughly 700-donor mean.

The CDR3 runs 12 residues. CDR1 and CDR2 from the germline V gene are SGHRS and YFSETQ. The germline V and J ends were trimmed by 5 bases and 6 bases, with 8 bases remaining between them. PCR amplification relied on 60 Vbeta primers (plus 13 Jbeta primers). Some clones are missing from TCRdb's copy, which holds only in-frame ones; the method was immunoSEQ multiplex PCR. This repertoire shows about 160,000 clones, about four fifths found once; its top ten account for 7.5% to 9.5%. The chain combines TRBV5-1 with TRBJ2-2; unclear D gene. The sequence derives from a male donor in good health and CMV-seropositive. The sample taken for sequencing was PBMCs. This CDR3 reads CASRPSAGELFF. The CDR3 bases are TGCGCCAGCAGACCCTCGGCCGGGGAGCTGTTTTTT.